Shown below are 32 T cell receptor beta chains from a single sample sequenced in a study of OX40 agonist ivuxolimab in advanced cancers. The data were produced by immunoSEQ multiplex PCR, yet TCRdb's version contains in-frame clones alone and is incomplete. The data show some 40,000 clones, with about 93% seen just once and around 20% held by the top ten. The specimen was CD4+ or CD8+ T cells sorted from blood, collected in a trial of the OX40 agonist ivuxolimab. These receptor sequences come from an adult with an advanced solid tumor such as melanoma, head and neck, liver or kidney cancer.

This clone was found a few times. The chain uses TRBV30 and TRBJ2-1, with D hard to call. The V end lost 7 bases, the J end lost 5 bases, and 15 bases lay between the germline ends. This CDR3 comprises 13 residues. Germline V gene sequence: CDR1 GTSNPN, CDR2 SVGIG (reference sequence). CDR3 sequence (DNA): TGTGCCTCAGACGGAATACTACACAATGAGCAGTTCTTC. It codes for CASDGILHNEQFF.

The chain is built from TRBV28 and TRBJ2-6; a possible D gene is TRBD2 (6 bases). Germline CDR1 and CDR2: MDHEN and SYDVKM. This CDR3 contains 19 residues. The V gene lost 2 bases and the J gene lost 1 base, with 18 bases spanning the gap. The CDR3 region has the DNA TGTGCCAGCAGTTTACCCCCATTTGGGGCGGGATCTGGGGCCAACGTCCTGACTTTC. It specifies CASSLPPFGAGSGANVLTF.

The chain recombines TRBV4-3 with TRBJ2-3; 8 nucleotides match TRBD2. V lost 0 bases, J lost 2 bases, and 13 bases stayed unmatched. The CDR3 covers 19 residues. Germline-derived CDR1 and CDR2 are LGHNA and YSLEER. The CDR3 spells CASSQDSPPTSGLTDTQYF. The DNA for the CDR3 is TGCGCCAGCAGCCAAGATTCCCCCCCCACTAGCGGACTCACAGATACGCAGTATTTT.

V and J are TRBV6-5 and TRBJ2-7, with D perhaps given as TRBD1 or TRBD2 (6 bases each). The CDR3 totals 15 residues. Per the germline V gene, CDR1 is MNHEY and CDR2 is SVGAGI. Deletions cut 2 bases from V and 5 bases from J, with 16 bases between. CDR3 nucleotide sequence: TGTGCCAGCAGTTACCCCGGGGGCTCCCCAGACGAGCAGTACTTC. Translating gives CASSYPGGSPDEQYF.

This clone has just one count. The chain recombines TRBV5-6 with TRBJ1-4; D is undetermined. With 3 bases removed from V and 1 base from J, the gap between germline ends came to 7 bases. CDR3 length: 14 residues. CDR1 SGHDT and CDR2 YYEEEE come from the germline V gene. CDR3 nucleotide sequence: TGTGCCAGCAGCTCTTGGGTAACTAATGAAAAACTGTTTTTT. It is translated as CASSSWVTNEKLFF.

The chain recombines TRBV19 with TRBJ1-5, with D unresolved. The germline V and J ends were trimmed by 4 bases and 1 base, with 11 bases remaining between them. CDR3 size: 15 residues. The V gene's germline CDR1 is LNHDA and CDR2 SQIVND (reference sequence). The CDR3: CASSKIGMSNQPQHF. The CDR3 DNA reads as TGTGCCAGTAGTAAGATAGGGATGAGCAATCAGCCCCAGCATTTT.

The chain couples TRBV19 to TRBJ1-5; tentatively, D is TRBD1 (6 bases). V lost 5 bases and J lost 6, with 11 bases in between. Germline CDR1 is LNHDA and CDR2 is SQIVND (reference sequence). The CDR3 is made up of 13 amino acids. This CDR3 reads CASSGGGGQPQHF. The CDR3 DNA sequence: TGTGCCAGTAGTGGAGGGGGTGGTCAGCCCCAGCATTTT.

The chain carries TRBV4-2 and TRBJ2-1; D possibly corresponds to TRBD2 (7 bases). The V end was cut by 5 bases, the J end by 6 bases, with 14 bases between. Per the germline V gene, CDR1 is LGHNA and CDR2 is YNFKEQ. The CDR3 contains 14 residues. In DNA form, the CDR3 reads TGTGCCAGCAGCTCGGGGGGAGGGGGCAATGAGCAGTTCTTC. It yields the protein CASSSGGGGNEQFF.

V is TRBV18 and J is TRBJ1-1; D is ambiguous. Germline V gene data show CDR1 as KGHSH and CDR2 as LQKENI. This CDR3 spans 13 amino acids. The ends were cut back, 5 bases at V and 5 bases at J, with 12 bases in the middle. The DNA of the CDR3 is TGTGCCAGCTCATATAGGGATCTTACTGAAGCTTTCTTT. Encoded protein: CASSYRDLTEAFF.

The V and J genes are TRBV7-2 and TRBJ2-5, with 8 bases identical to TRBD2. V lost 5 bases to trimming and J lost 2 bases; unmatched junction nucleotides: 7. Germline V CDR1 and CDR2: SGHTA, FQGNSA. The CDR3 length is 15 residues. The CDR3 sequence: CASSLSGMGQETQYF. CDR3 coding DNA: TGTGCCAGCAGCCTTAGCGGGATGGGGCAAGAGACCCAGTACTTC.

The rearrangement links TRBV4-1 to TRBJ2-7; TRBD2 agrees at 9 bases. This CDR3 has 16 amino acids. Germline CDR1 reads MGHRA; CDR2 reads YSYEKL. V was pared by 1 base and J by 3 bases, with 7 bases of the junction left unmatched. CDR3 region: CASSQVTGTSYYEQYF. The CDR3, as DNA: TGCGCCAGCAGCCAAGTCACCGGGACTAGCTACTACGAGCAGTACTTC.

The chain is built from TRBV4-1 and TRBJ2-7, with unresolved D. Germline CDR1 MGHRA, CDR2 YSYEKL. V shed 4 bases and J shed 2 bases, with 9 bases lying between them. The CDR3 has 13 amino acids. The CDR3 bases are TGCGCCAGCAGCCTGCTACGAGCCTACGAGCAGTACTTC. Protein product: CASSLLRAYEQYF.

Comments on this clone: A read error may produce the germline difference seen at one junction end. The V call is TRBV30, the J call TRBJ2-1, with 12 bases fitting TRBD2. There are 14 residues in the CDR3. The V gene's germline CDR1 is GTSNPN and CDR2 SVGIG (reference sequence). The CDR3 reads CAWIGLAGTDEQFF. CDR3 coding DNA: TGTGCTTGGATCGGACTAGCGGGAACCGATGAGCAGTTCTTC.

The V gene is TRBV6-5, the J gene TRBJ2-2, with 9 bases fitting TRBD1. V lost 6 bases, J lost 5 bases, and 4 bases stayed unmatched. CDR1 MNHEY and CDR2 SVGAGI come from the germline V gene. The CDR3 has 14 residues. CDR3 DNA: TGTGCCAGCAGCCACGACAGGGGGACCGGGGAGCTGTTTTTT. Translation: CASSHDRGTGELFF.

The V and J genes are TRBV28 and TRBJ2-4; D ambiguous. The CDR3 extends over 14 amino acids. Germline V gene sequence: CDR1 MDHEN, CDR2 SYDVKM. The V gene lost 3 bases and the J gene lost 5 bases, with 11 bases spanning the gap. CDR3 region: CASSFDSNENIQYF. The CDR3 DNA reads TGTGCCAGCAGTTTCGATAGCAATGAAAACATTCAGTACTTC.

The chain couples TRBV7-2 to TRBJ2-5; 9 bases line up with TRBD1. The CDR3 runs to 17 residues. The junction had 11 bases not matched to a gene; V was cut back by 1 base and J by 5 bases. Germline-derived CDR1 and CDR2 are SGHTA and FQGNSA. DNA of the CDR3: TGTGCCAGCAGCTTAGGGGGGCCGGGACAGGGAGGGGAGACCCAGTACTTC. Protein sequence: CASSLGGPGQGGETQYF.

As DNA, the CDR3 is TGCGCCAGCAGCCAAGAGGACGGGCGGACCTACGAGCAGTACTTC. Translated, it gives CASSQEDGRTYEQYF. The genes are TRBV4-1 and TRBJ2-7; D ambiguous. The V and J ends lost 0 bases and 2 bases respectively, with 11 bases between them. This CDR3 has 15 residues. Germline-derived CDR1 and CDR2 are MGHRA and YSYEKL.

The chain combines TRBV9 with TRBJ1-1, with D possibly matching TRBD1 (5 bases). The CDR3 sequence is 13 residues long. Trimming removed 0 bases at V and 4 bases at J, with 7 bases between. CDR1 SGDLS and CDR2 YYNGEE come from the germline V gene. CDR3 DNA sequence: TGTGCCAGCAGCGTAGGGGGCTCCACTGAAGCTTTCTTT. Its protein product is CASSVGGSTEAFF. Together with reference TRBV9 and TRBJ1-1, the CDR3 gives the full variable domain: DSGVTQTPKHLITATGQRVTLRCSPRSGDLSVYWYQQSLDQGLQFLIQYYNGEERAKGNILERFSAQQFPDLHSELNLSSLELGDSALYFCASSVGGSTEAFFGQGTRLTVV.

This clone was found once. This sequence joins TRBV7-9 and TRBJ2-5; D gene unclear. The CDR3 spans 11 residues. V gave up 3 bases and J gave up 4 bases, with 3 bases separating them. CDR1 is SEHNR, CDR2 FQNEAQ, per germline (reference sequence). For the CDR3, the DNA is TGTGCCAGCAGCTTGCTAGAGACCCAGTACTTC. Translation: CASSLLETQYF.

V gene TRBV7-9 combines with J gene TRBJ2-7; TRBD2 aligns across 12 bases. The CDR3 spans 17 residues. Germline values: CDR1 SEHNR, CDR2 FQNEAQ (reference sequence). J lost 0 bases, V lost 1 base, and 4 bases had no gene match. The CDR3 nucleotides are TGTGCCAGCAGCTTAGGGACTAGCGGGATCCCCTCCTACGAGCAGTACTTC. Encoded protein: CASSLGTSGIPSYEQYF.

The V call is TRBV19, the J call TRBJ1-4; the match to TRBD1 covers 7 bases. CDR1 and CDR2 (germline): LNHDA, SQIVND (reference sequence). This CDR3 has 13 residues. The V and J ends lost 6 bases and 8 bases, in that order; junction bases with no gene match: 6. Written as DNA, the CDR3 is TGTGCCAGTAGGACAGGGTTAGAAGAAAAACTGTTTTTT. Protein product: CASRTGLEEKLFF.

The chain employs TRBV11-2 and TRBJ2-7; 11 bases align to TRBD2. Germline CDR1 is SGHAT and CDR2 is FQNNGV. Unmatched junction bases numbered 1, after V lost 1 base and J lost 2 bases. The CDR3 has 15 residues. The CDR3 coding sequence is TGTGCCAGCAGCTTAGGGACTAGCGGGCCCTACGAGCAGTACTTC. Protein: CASSLGTSGPYEQYF.

The chain couples TRBV9 to TRBJ2-3; D might be TRBD2 (6 bases). The CDR3 contains 12 residues. Germline CDR1 reads SGDLS; CDR2 reads YYNGEE. V lost 7 bases and J 0 bases, leaving 6 bases between the germline ends. The DNA for the CDR3 is TGTGCCAGCGGGACTAGCACAGATACGCAGTATTTT. As protein: CASGTSTDTQYF.

J is TRBJ2-1 and V is TRBV28; 10 bases align to TRBD1. With V trimmed by 2 bases and J by 8 bases, 6 bases remained unmatched. CDR3 length: 15 residues. Germline V gene sequence: CDR1 MDHEN, CDR2 SYDVKM. The DNA for the CDR3 is TGTGCCAGCAGTTTAAGGGACAGGGGATCGGATGAGCAGTTCTTC. It encodes CASSLRDRGSDEQFF.

V is TRBV19 and J is TRBJ1-5; TRBD1 matches 7 bases. The CDR3 has 19 residues. V lost 3 bases to trimming and J lost 2 bases; unmatched junction nucleotides: 16. Germline loops: CDR1 LNHDA, CDR2 SQIVND (reference sequence). The CDR3 is CASSIPRRGPESGNQPQHF. The CDR3 DNA reads TGTGCCAGTAGTATCCCCAGGAGGGGGCCAGAGAGCGGCAATCAGCCCCAGCATTTT.

This chain connects TRBV7-9 to TRBJ1-4; 8 nucleotides match TRBD1. This CDR3 has 16 amino acids. Germline V gene lookup returns CDR1 SEHNR and CDR2 FQNEAQ (reference sequence). The J segment lost 4 bases and the V segment lost 1 base, leaving 5 bases of the junction unmatched. CDR3 sequence reads: CASSLVRDRHNEKLFF. The CDR3 bases are TGTGCCAGCAGCTTAGTCCGGGACAGGCATAATGAAAAACTGTTTTTT.

The chain is built from TRBV19 and TRBJ1-1; maybe TRBD1 (5 bases). The germline V and J ends were trimmed by 10 bases and 7 bases, with 22 bases remaining between them. The CDR3 covers 14 residues. CDR1 is LNHDA and CDR2 is SQIVND in the germline V gene (reference sequence). This chain's CDR3 is CATTPSRGGVEAFF. For the CDR3, the DNA is TGTGCCACCACGCCCTCTCGTGGGGGGGTTGAAGCTTTCTTT.

The chain recombines TRBV14 with TRBJ2-7; 9 bases align to TRBD1. There are 13 residues in the CDR3. CDR1 and CDR2 (germline): SGHDN, FVKESK. Germline trimming cut 3 bases from V and 5 bases from J; bases unmatched to any gene: 2. The CDR3 is CASSQRDRDEQYF. CDR3 nucleotide sequence: TGTGCCAGCAGCCAGAGGGACAGGGACGAGCAGTACTTC.

V and J are TRBV18 and TRBJ1-1; D is undetermined. Looked up from germline, CDR1 is KGHSH and CDR2 is LQKENI. V lost 2 bases and J lost 1, with 2 bases in between. The CDR3 is made up of 12 amino acids. The CDR3 nucleotides are TGTGCCAGCTCACCAGGGAACACTGAAGCTTTCTTT. Translated: CASSPGNTEAFF.

The chain has TRBV10-3 and TRBJ1-5; 9 bases are shared with TRBD1. This CDR3 has 16 residues. The germline V gene encodes CDR1 ENHRY and CDR2 SYGVKD. V dropped 0 bases and J dropped 6; count of bases not matched to a gene: 6. CDR3 nucleotide sequence: TGTGCCATCAGTGAGTCTCGGACAGGGGAAGGTCAGCCCCAGCATTTT. This encodes CAISESRTGEGQPQHF.

V and J are TRBV13 and TRBJ2-5; D remains ambiguous. The CDR3 contains 13 residues. V was pared by 5 bases and J by 5 bases, with 12 bases between. Germline CDR1 and CDR2: PRHDT and FYEKMQ (reference sequence). In DNA form, the CDR3 reads TGTGCCAGCAGCCAACCCCTGACGGAGACCCAGTACTTC. It specifies CASSQPLTETQYF.

The gene calls are TRBV4-3 and TRBJ1-2, with D possibly matching TRBD1 (6 bases). The CDR3 is 16 residues long. Looked up from germline, CDR1 is LGHNA and CDR2 is YSLEER. V lost 0 bases to trimming and J lost 4 bases, with 15 bases between them. The CDR3 loop is CASSQEVTGGTYGYTF. CDR3 sequence (DNA): TGCGCCAGCAGCCAAGAGGTGACAGGAGGTACCTATGGCTACACCTTC.